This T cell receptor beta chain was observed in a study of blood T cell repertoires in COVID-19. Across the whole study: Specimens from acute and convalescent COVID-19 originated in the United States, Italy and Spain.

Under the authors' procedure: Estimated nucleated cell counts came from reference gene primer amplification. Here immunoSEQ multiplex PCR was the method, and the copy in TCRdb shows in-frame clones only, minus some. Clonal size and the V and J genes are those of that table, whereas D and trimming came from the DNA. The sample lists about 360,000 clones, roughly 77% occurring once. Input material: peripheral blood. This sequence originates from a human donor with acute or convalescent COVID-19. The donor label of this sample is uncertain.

CDR3 in DNA: TGTGCCAGTAGTATGCACATCCATCAGCCCCAGCATTTT. As protein: CASSMHIHQPQHF. The chain uses TRBV19 and TRBJ1-5; D call uncertain. V lost 3 bases and J lost 5, with 8 bases in between. Germline assignment: CDR1 LNHDA and CDR2 SQIVND (reference sequence). The CDR3 runs 13 residues.